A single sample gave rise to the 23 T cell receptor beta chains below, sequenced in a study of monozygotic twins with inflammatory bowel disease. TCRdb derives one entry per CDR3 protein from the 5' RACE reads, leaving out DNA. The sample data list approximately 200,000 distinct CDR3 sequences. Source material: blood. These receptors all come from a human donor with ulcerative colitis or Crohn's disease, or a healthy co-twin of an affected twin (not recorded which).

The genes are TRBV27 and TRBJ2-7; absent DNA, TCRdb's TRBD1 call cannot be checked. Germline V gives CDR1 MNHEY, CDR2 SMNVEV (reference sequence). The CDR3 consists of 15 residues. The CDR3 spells CASSFQPGTGDEQYF.

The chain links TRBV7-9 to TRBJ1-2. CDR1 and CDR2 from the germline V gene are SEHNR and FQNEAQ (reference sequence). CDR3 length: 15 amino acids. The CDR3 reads CASSLVNSLNYGYTF.

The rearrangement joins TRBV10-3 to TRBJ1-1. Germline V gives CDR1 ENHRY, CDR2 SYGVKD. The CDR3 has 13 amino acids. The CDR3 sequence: CAIRRTGDTEAFF.

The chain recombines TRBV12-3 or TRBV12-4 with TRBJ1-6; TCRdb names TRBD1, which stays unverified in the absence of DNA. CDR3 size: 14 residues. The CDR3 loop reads CASSLTGGRTPLHF.

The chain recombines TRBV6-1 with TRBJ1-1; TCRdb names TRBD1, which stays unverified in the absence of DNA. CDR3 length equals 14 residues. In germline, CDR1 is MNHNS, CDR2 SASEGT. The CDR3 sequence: CASSPSLRQYEAFF.

The CDR3 loop is CASSPQGREQYF. The chain links TRBV7-9 to TRBJ2-7; lacking DNA, the TRBD1 call made by TCRdb goes unchecked. CDR3 size: 12 residues. From germline, CDR1 is SEHNR and CDR2 FQNEAQ (reference sequence).

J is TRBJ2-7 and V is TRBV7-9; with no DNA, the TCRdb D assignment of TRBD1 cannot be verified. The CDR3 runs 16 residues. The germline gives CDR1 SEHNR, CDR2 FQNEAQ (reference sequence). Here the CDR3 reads CASSLNVGGSSYEQYF.

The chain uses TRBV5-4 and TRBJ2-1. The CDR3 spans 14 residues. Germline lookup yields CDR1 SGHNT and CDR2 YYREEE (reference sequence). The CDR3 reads CASSSARIYNEQFF.

The chain's CDR3 is CASSQTRSPAYEQYF. V usage is TRBV4-3 and J usage is TRBJ2-7; checking the TCRdb D call of TRBD2 is not possible without DNA. The CDR3 loop spans 15 amino acids. Germline values: CDR1 LGHNA, CDR2 YSLEER.

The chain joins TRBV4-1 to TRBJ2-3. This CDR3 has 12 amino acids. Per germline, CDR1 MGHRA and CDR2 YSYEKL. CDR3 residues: CASSHMEDTQYF.

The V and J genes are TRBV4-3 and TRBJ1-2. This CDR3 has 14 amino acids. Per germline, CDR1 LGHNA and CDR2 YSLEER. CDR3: CASSQEGTNYGYTF.

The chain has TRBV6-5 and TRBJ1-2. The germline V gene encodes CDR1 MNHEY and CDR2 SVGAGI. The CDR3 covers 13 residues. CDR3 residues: CASSIGRDYGYTF.

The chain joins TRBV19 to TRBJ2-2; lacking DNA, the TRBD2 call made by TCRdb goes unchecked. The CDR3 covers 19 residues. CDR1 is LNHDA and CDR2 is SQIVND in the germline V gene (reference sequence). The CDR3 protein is CASSLRDYRAAGGTGELFF.

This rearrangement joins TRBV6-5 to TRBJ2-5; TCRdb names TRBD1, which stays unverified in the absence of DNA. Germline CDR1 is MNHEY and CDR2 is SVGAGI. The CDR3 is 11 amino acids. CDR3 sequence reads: CASNSGETQYF.

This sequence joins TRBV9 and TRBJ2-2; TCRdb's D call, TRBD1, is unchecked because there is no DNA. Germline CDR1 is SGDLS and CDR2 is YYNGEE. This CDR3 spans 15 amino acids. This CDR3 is CASSVGTTNTGELFF. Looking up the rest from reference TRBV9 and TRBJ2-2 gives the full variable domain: DSGVTQTPKHLITATGQRVTLRCSPRSGDLSVYWYQQSLDQGLQFLIQYYNGEERAKGNILERFSAQQFPDLHSELNLSSLELGDSALYFCASSVGTTNTGELFFGEGSRLTVL.

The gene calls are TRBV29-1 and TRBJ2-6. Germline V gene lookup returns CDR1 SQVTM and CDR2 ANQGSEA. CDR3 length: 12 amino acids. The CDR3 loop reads CSANFGANVLTF.

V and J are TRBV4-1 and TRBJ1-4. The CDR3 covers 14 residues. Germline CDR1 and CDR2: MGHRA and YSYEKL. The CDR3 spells CASSYEATNEKLFF.

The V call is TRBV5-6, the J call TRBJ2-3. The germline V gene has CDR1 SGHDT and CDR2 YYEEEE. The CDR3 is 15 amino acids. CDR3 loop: CASSLIGASTDTQYF.

This CDR3 reads CSARRAAAGINSPLHF. The rearrangement joins TRBV20-1 to TRBJ1-6; TCRdb gives TRBD1 as the D gene, but with no DNA this cannot be confirmed. The CDR3 runs to 16 residues. Germline CDR1 is DFQATT and CDR2 is SNEGSKA (reference sequence).

The CDR3 protein is CASSLQGRDTEAFF. The chain carries TRBV5-1 and TRBJ1-1. The CDR3 loop spans 14 amino acids. Germline V gene lookup returns CDR1 SGHRS and CDR2 YFSETQ.

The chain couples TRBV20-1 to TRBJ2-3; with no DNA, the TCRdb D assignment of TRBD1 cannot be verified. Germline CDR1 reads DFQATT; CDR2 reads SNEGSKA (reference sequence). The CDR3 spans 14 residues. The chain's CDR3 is CSATRGTLTDTQYF.

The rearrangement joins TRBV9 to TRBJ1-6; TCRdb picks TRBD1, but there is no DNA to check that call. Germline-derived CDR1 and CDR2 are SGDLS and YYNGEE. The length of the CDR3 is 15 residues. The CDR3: CASSVESRGNSPLHF.

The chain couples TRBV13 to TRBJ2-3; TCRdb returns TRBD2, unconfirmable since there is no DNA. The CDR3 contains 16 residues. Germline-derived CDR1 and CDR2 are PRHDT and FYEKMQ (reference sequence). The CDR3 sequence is CASSPLAGEGSDTQYF.